One and the same sample provided the 13 T cell receptor beta chains below, sequenced in a study of technical replicates of blood from a few donors. Profiled with immunoSEQ multiplex PCR; TCRdb holds only in-frame clones, not every one. Of about 50,000 clones in the sample, 90% to 95% are singletons; the top ten hold roughly 3.1%. The sequenced sample was PBMCs. The receptors stem from a human donor in good health. Some clones in this sample may be carry-over from other donors' samples.

The V and J genes are TRBV4-1 and TRBJ1-2; perhaps TRBD1 as D (5 bases). CDR3 size: 15 residues. Trimming cost V 2 bases and J 3 bases, with 13 bases left between them. Germline V CDR1 and CDR2: MGHRA, YSYEKL. The CDR3 DNA sequence: TGCGCCAGCAGCCAACTGTGGGGGGTTTACTATGGCTACACCTTC. Amino acids: CASSQLWGVYYGYTF.

This chain uses TRBV5-8 with TRBJ2-7; possibly TRBD2 for D (6 bases). The CDR3 extends over 14 amino acids. V lost 2 bases and J 5 bases, leaving 14 bases between the germline ends. The germline CDR1 and CDR2 sequences are SGHTS and YDEGEE. The CDR3 DNA reads as TGTGCCAGCAGCTTTTTACTAGCTTACCACGAGCAGTACTTC. It translates to CASSFLLAYHEQYF.

The CDR3 here is CASSLLLGLAGEPDTQYF. The CDR3 coding sequence is TGTGCCAGCAGCCTTTTACTGGGACTAGCGGGGGAGCCAGATACGCAGTATTTT. J is TRBJ2-3 and V is TRBV21-1; whether TRBD2, the table's D call, matches the DNA was not checked. TRBV21-1 is shown as a pseudogene. This CDR3 is 18 amino acids long.

With respect to this clone: This likely came from a read error, as a far larger clone is one base away. The rearrangement links TRBV4-2 to TRBJ2-1; TRBD2 matches 8 bases. With 3 bases clipped from V and 4 bases from J, the junction kept 2 bases outside the gene matches. The germline V gene encodes CDR1 LGHNA and CDR2 YNFKEQ. This CDR3 is 14 amino acids long. This CDR3 is CASSQTSDYNEQFF. The CDR3 DNA is TGTGCCAGCAGCCAGACTAGCGATTACAATGAGCAGTTCTTC.

The chain recombines TRBV10-3 with TRBJ2-2; TRBD1 aligns across 8 bases. The J segment lost 5 bases and the V segment lost 6 bases, leaving 5 bases of the junction unmatched. This CDR3 has 14 residues. The germline V gene has CDR1 ENHRY and CDR2 SYGVKD. The CDR3 DNA sequence: TGTGCCATCAGGCCGGGACAGGATACCGGGGAGCTGTTTTTT. Translation: CAIRPGQDTGELFF.

This chain uses TRBV7-3 with TRBJ2-7; 9 positions match TRBD1. Germline CDR1 reads SGHTA; CDR2 reads FQGTGA. CDR3 length equals 14 residues. After removal of 5 bases from V and 2 bases from J, the junction contained 4 bases not matched to a gene. The CDR3 spells CASSPGQGPYEQYF. The CDR3 nucleotides read TGTGCCAGCAGCCCAGGACAGGGGCCCTACGAGCAGTACTTC.

V and J are TRBV7-9 and TRBJ1-2, with D tentatively TRBD1 (6 bases). The CDR3 runs 13 residues. Trimming took off 7 bases at V and 6 bases at J, with 15 bases between the two ends. CDR1 is SEHNR and CDR2 is FQNEAQ in the germline V gene (reference sequence). This CDR3 is CASTQGQPNGYTF. The CDR3 DNA reads TGTGCCAGCACCCAAGGACAGCCAAATGGCTACACCTTC.

The CDR3 spells CASSWNGQGANEQYF. In nucleotides, the CDR3 is TGTGCCAGCAGCTGGAACGGACAGGGGGCTAACGAGCAGTACTTC. The rearrangement links TRBV5-6 to TRBJ2-7, with 11 bases that match TRBD1. Trimming cost V 3 bases and J 5 bases; bases outside gene matches: 7. Germline CDR1 and CDR2: SGHDT and YYEEEE. The CDR3 totals 15 residues.

This chain links TRBV4-3 with TRBJ1-6, with D possibly being TRBD1 (6 bases). The CDR3 spans 16 residues. V was clipped by 0 bases and J by 5 bases, with 11 bases between them. Germline assignment: CDR1 LGHNA and CDR2 YSLEER. CDR3 nucleotides: TGCGCCAGCAGCCAAGATGCAGGACAGAATAATTCACCCCTCCACTTT. Amino acid sequence: CASSQDAGQNNSPLHF.

The rearrangement joins TRBV7-3 to TRBJ2-5, with TRBD2 matching 12 bases. The CDR3 totals 16 residues. From germline, CDR1 is SGHTA and CDR2 FQGTGA. With 5 bases clipped from V and 5 bases from J, the junction kept 9 bases outside the gene matches. The CDR3, as DNA: TGTGCCAGCAGCCGGGGAGGACTAGCGGGGACGGAGACCCAGTACTTC. Encoded protein: CASSRGGLAGTETQYF.

The chain is built from TRBV13 and TRBJ1-1; tentative D call: TRBD1 (6 bases). Germline V gene data show CDR1 as PRHDT and CDR2 as FYEKMQ (reference sequence). V was clipped by 6 bases and J by 8 bases, with 25 bases between them. CDR3 length: 16 residues. CDR3 protein: CASSYTGSTRRIEAFF. In DNA form, the CDR3 reads TGTGCCAGCAGTTATACAGGGTCCACTCGCCGGATAGAAGCTTTCTTT.

The genes are TRBV6-5 and TRBJ1-1; no clear D gene. CDR3 size: 13 residues. V was trimmed by 2 bases and J by 1 base, leaving 5 bases between them. Germline CDR1 MNHEY, CDR2 SVGAGI. The CDR3 reads CASSYARNTEAFF. For the CDR3, the DNA is TGTGCCAGCAGTTACGCGCGGAACACTGAAGCTTTCTTT.

The rearrangement joins TRBV5-8 to TRBJ1-2; D uncertain. Per germline, CDR1 SGHTS and CDR2 YDEGEE. V was shortened by 4 bases and J by 1 base, with 8 bases between the two germline ends. The CDR3 is 13 amino acids. CDR3 residues: CASSPPFNYGYTF. CDR3 bases: TGTGCCAGCAGCCCCCCCTTTAACTATGGCTACACCTTC.